A single T cell receptor beta chain is shown here with its context. Its matching antigen is unknown. The sample comes from a study of cytomegalovirus exposure and HLA in healthy donors. The PCR employed 60 Vbeta primers together with 13 Jbeta primers. Clones were sequenced by immunoSEQ multiplex PCR, and TCRdb holds only the in-frame ones, with some missing. This repertoire shows roughly 180,000 clones, roughly 78% found once; its top ten account for approximately 13%. Overall study results and limits: V- and J-gene trimming in TCR beta was tied to a missense DCLRE1C variant by an analysis performed later. In an earlier analysis, most TCR beta V segments were productive about 90% or about 30% of the time.

Source material: PBMCs. The receptor comes from a woman aged 45-59 years in good health and CMV-seropositive.

CDR3 region: CASSLGRSDSPLHF. CDR3 DNA: TGTGCCAGCAGCTTAGGGCGGTCGGATTCACCCCTCCACTTT. The chain carries TRBV7-9 and TRBJ1-6; D unresolved. The V gene lost 1 base and the J gene lost 8 bases, with 9 bases spanning the gap. The CDR3 has 14 amino acids. Germline V gene data show CDR1 as SEHNR and CDR2 as FQNEAQ (reference sequence).